The rows below give T cell receptor beta chains drawn from one sample of a study of shared clonotypes between healthy human individuals. Measured with immunoSEQ multiplex PCR; TCRdb has only the in-frame clones, and not every one. Among around 1.6 million clones, under 99% were seen once, and the ten largest hold about 0.42%. Sequencing input: naive CD4+ T cells sorted from blood. All receptors come from a man under 40 in good health. Each CDR3 is given with its conserved first and last residue. Fields, in order: J gene, CDR3 length, clone size, D gene, V gene, CDR3 DNA, CDR3 protein. The D gene is left open where the match is weak. Rows may omit the clone size; those that give it use once, few, many or a size class.

>TRBJ1-2|15|-|TRBD1|TRBV23-1
TGCGCCAGCAGTCAAAAAGACAGGGCCAACTATGGCTACACCTTC
CASSQKDRANYGYTF
>TRBJ2-1|15|once|-|TRBV29-1
TGCAGCGTTGCAAAGCCCGGGACTCTATTCAATGAGCAGTTCTTC
CSVAKPGTLFNEQFF
>TRBJ2-7|14|-|TRBD1|TRBV5-6
TGTGCCAGCAGCTACAGGGGAATGTCCTACGAGCAGTACTTC
CASSYRGMSYEQYF
>TRBJ2-1|16|-|-|TRBV7-2
TGTGCCAGCAGCTTAGCGGGAGTTAATTCCTACAATGAGCAGTTCTTC
CASSLAGVNSYNEQFF
>TRBJ1-2|10|-|-|TRBV2
TGTGCCGCCGCTACGGGAGGCTACACCTTC
CAAATGGYTF
>TRBJ1-1|15|-|-|TRBV7-9
TGTGCCAGCAGCTCCTCCCTTGCTGATAACACTGAAGCTTTCTTT
CASSSSLADNTEAFF
>TRBJ2-5|14|few|-|TRBV5-1
TGCGCCAGCAGCTTGGCTCAAATCCAAGAGACCCAGTACTTC
CASSLAQIQETQYF
>TRBJ2-2|15|-|-|TRBV6-5
TGTGCCAGCAGTTACTCGGCGGGAAACACCGGGGAGCTGTTTTTT
CASSYSAGNTGELFF
>TRBJ2-1|15|-|TRBD1|TRBV27
TGTGCCAGCATCCTGGACAGGGGCACCTACAATGAGCAGTTCTTC
CASILDRGTYNEQFF
>TRBJ1-5|14|once|-|TRBV6-1
TGTGCCAGCAGTGCCGACTTTCAAGGCCAGCCCCAGCATTTT
CASSADFQGQPQHF
>TRBJ2-7|15|-|TRBD1|TRBV18
TGTGCCAGCTCACCACCCGGGACAGCCCTCTACGAGCAGTACTTC
CASSPPGTALYEQYF
>TRBJ2-2|13|-|-|TRBV2
TGTGCCAGCAGTGAAGCAGAAAACGGGGAGCTGTTTTTT
CASSEAENGELFF
>TRBJ2-3|15|-|-|TRBV18
TGTGCCAGCTCACCATTGATCAGGGCCACAGATACGCAGTATTTT
CASSPLIRATDTQYF
>TRBJ2-7|14|-|-|TRBV18
TGTGCCAGCTCACCGGAGGGCCCTCGGGGCGAGCAGTACTTC
CASSPEGPRGEQYF
>TRBJ2-5|13|-|TRBD1|TRBV2
TGTGCCAGCAGGATGACAGGGGTAGAGACCCAGTACTTC
CASRMTGVETQYF
>TRBJ2-7|16|-|-|TRBV5-3
TGTGCCAGAAGCTTTCGGACTCGACTTGTCTCCTACGAGCAGTACTTC
CARSFRTRLVSYEQYF